This TCR beta chain appears in the sequencing data of a study of Ad26.COV2.S vaccination and SARS-CoV-2 variants. The treatment is: roughly 20 received Ad26.COV2.S at low or high dose, single or two shots; about 5 received placebo; per-sample allocation not given. Samples analyzed were those drawn on day 63 after the first vaccine or placebo injection. An Ad26 vector carrying the Wuhan-strain SARS-CoV-2 spike served as the vaccine. Assay used: immunoSEQ multiplex PCR; TCRdb lists only in-frame clones, some missing. This table holds about 420,000 clones, over 75% found once. V lost 6 bases and J 8 bases, leaving 17 bases between the germline ends. This CDR3 region has 14 residues. Germline CDR1 LNHDA, CDR2 SQIVND (reference sequence).

The chain carries TRBV19 and TRBJ2-1, with D perhaps being TRBD1 or TRBD2 (5 bases each). This specimen consisted of peripheral blood, obtained in a trial of Ad26.COV2.S vaccine versus placebo. The sequence came from a person aged 18-65 years who received the Ad26.COV2.S COVID-19 vaccine or a placebo. CDR3 coding DNA: TGTGCCAGTAGAAGATTGCATCAGGGAGATGAGCAGTTCTTC. Translated: CASRRLHQGDEQFF.